The 27 T cell receptor beta chains presented below share a single source sample, sequenced in a study of circulating tumor DNA in untreated peripheral T-cell lymphoma. Profiling relied on immunoSEQ multiplex PCR, and the TCRdb table lists in-frame clones only, not all of them. The sample yields about 8,500 clones, about 82% seen once. Sequences were obtained from tumor tissue. These receptors came from a human donor with peripheral T-cell lymphoma.

V usage is TRBV6-8 and J usage is TRBJ1-2; D not resolved. The CDR3 has 15 residues. Germline CDR1 reads MNHGY; CDR2 reads SAAAGT. Between the trimmed V and J ends, which lost 7 bases and 2 bases, there was a span of 17 bases. The DNA of the CDR3 is TGTGCCAGCACCCCTATGATCGGTCGGAACTATGGCTACACCTTC. Translated: CASTPMIGRNYGYTF.

J is TRBJ1-2 and V is TRBV6-8; D not resolved. Germline V CDR1 and CDR2: MNHGY, SAAAGT. The CDR3 runs 13 residues. The V end lost 10 bases, the J end lost 6 bases, and 18 bases lay between the germline ends. The chain's CDR3 is CAIQLTETDGYTF. The CDR3 DNA reads as TGTGCCATCCAACTCACCGAAACGGATGGCTACACCTTC.

The chain carries TRBV6-8 and TRBJ2-3, with 12 bases fitting TRBD1. The CDR3 is made up of 13 amino acids. Germline V gene data show CDR1 as MNHGY and CDR2 as SAAAGT. V was clipped by 8 bases and J by 4 bases; unmatched bases: 1. The CDR3 reads CASGTGGADTQYF. The CDR3 nucleotides are TGTGCCAGCGGGACAGGGGGCGCAGATACGCAGTATTTT.

The gene calls are TRBV18 and TRBJ1-5; 9 bases are a match to TRBD1. CDR3 length: 16 amino acids. Germline CDR1 is KGHSH and CDR2 is LQKENI. V lost 3 bases to trimming and J lost 0 bases; unmatched junction nucleotides: 3. The CDR3 spells CASSPTGGDSNQPQHF. In DNA, the CDR3 is TGTGCCAGCTCACCGACAGGGGGTGATAGCAATCAGCCCCAGCATTTT.

The chain joins TRBV11-3 to TRBJ1-5; unclear D gene. Germline loops: CDR1 SGHNT, CDR2 YENEEA. The ends were cut back, 8 bases at V and 6 bases at J, with 20 bases in the middle. The CDR3 extends over 15 amino acids. CDR3 residues: CASQQEGAAGQPQHF. CDR3 DNA: TGTGCCAGCCAACAAGAAGGCGCTGCAGGTCAGCCCCAGCATTTT.

The V and J genes are TRBV9 and TRBJ2-1, with 7 nucleotides matching TRBD2. J gave up 2 bases and V 3 bases, and 8 bases lay outside the gene matches. Germline assignment: CDR1 SGDLS and CDR2 YYNGEE. The CDR3 consists of 16 residues. The CDR3 nucleotides are TGTGCCAGCAGCGGATCGACTAGCTCGGCCTACAATGAGCAGTTCTTC. Its protein is CASSGSTSSAYNEQFF.

The V and J genes are TRBV19 and TRBJ1-5, with D maybe TRBD1 (5 bases). This CDR3 has 17 amino acids. Per germline, CDR1 LNHDA and CDR2 SQIVND (reference sequence). V lost 3 bases, J lost 0 bases, and 15 bases lay in between. The CDR3, as DNA: TGTGCCAGTAGTATTAAAGCTGGCAGGGATAGCAATCAGCCCCAGCATTTT. It yields the protein CASSIKAGRDSNQPQHF.

The chain uses TRBV1 and TRBJ1-2. TRBV1 counts as a pseudogene. The CDR3 is 13 residues long. This CDR3 reads CASSPGGAYGYTF. The CDR3 DNA reads TGCGCCAGCAGCCCAGGGGGGGCCTATGGCTACACCTTC.

The chain employs TRBV10-2 and TRBJ2-7, with 7 bases lining up with TRBD1. The CDR3 is 12 amino acids. Per germline, CDR1 WSHSY and CDR2 SAAADI. J was trimmed by 5 bases and V by 5 bases; bases with no gene match: 3. In DNA form, the CDR3 reads TGCGCCAGCAGTCTCCAGGGGGACGAGCAGTACTTC. Translated, it gives CASSLQGDEQYF.

CDR3 loop: CASGLVLRSEQYF. The CDR3 DNA reads TGTGCTAGTGGTTTGGTACTGAGGAGTGAGCAGTACTTC. The chain combines TRBV12-5 with TRBJ2-7; D is undetermined. Germline CDR1 LGHNT, CDR2 FRNRAP. The CDR3 totals 13 residues. V shed 0 bases and J shed 7 bases, with 10 bases lying between them.

The V call is TRBV18, the J call TRBJ2-1; tentative D call: TRBD2 (5 bases). Trimming left V 2 bases short and J 1 base short, with 12 bases between. Germline values: CDR1 KGHSH, CDR2 LQKENI. The CDR3 runs to 16 residues. As DNA, the CDR3 is TGTGCCAGCTCACCAAAAGGACTTAGGTCCTACAATGAGCAGTTCTTC. This gives the protein CASSPKGLRSYNEQFF.

Only one count was recorded for this clone. The chain has TRBV18 and TRBJ1-4; D is ambiguous. Trimming left V 3 bases short and J 1 base short, with 6 bases between. Germline V lookup: CDR1 KGHSH, CDR2 LQKENI. CDR3 length equals 14 residues. The CDR3 spells CASSPQETNEKLFF. The DNA of the CDR3 is TGTGCCAGCTCACCCCAGGAAACTAATGAAAAACTGTTTTTT.

CDR3 nucleotides: TGTGCCTGGAGTGAACCTCGGGACAGGGGTGATCGGCCTATGAACACTGAAGCTTTCTTT. It yields the protein CAWSEPRDRGDRPMNTEAFF. The chain carries TRBV30 and TRBJ1-1; 10 bases fit TRBD1. Trimming at V came to 1 base and at J to 0 bases, leaving 17 bases not matched to a gene. Germline CDR1 reads GTSNPN; CDR2 reads SVGIG (reference sequence). The CDR3 consists of 20 residues.

CDR3 nucleotide sequence: TGTGCCAGCTCACTCGGACAGGAGGGATCACCCCTCCACTTT. This encodes CASSLGQEGSPLHF. The chain employs TRBV18 and TRBJ1-6, with 7 bases that match TRBD1. The trim removed 4 bases at V and 10 bases at J, leaving 7 bases unmatched. Per the germline V gene, CDR1 is KGHSH and CDR2 is LQKENI. This CDR3 has 14 residues.

This clone was counted between two and nine times. V is TRBV19 and J is TRBJ1-5; 9 nucleotides line up with TRBD1. The CDR3 sequence is 15 residues long. Germline V gene data show CDR1 as LNHDA and CDR2 as SQIVND (reference sequence). The junction had 10 bases not matched to a gene; V was cut back by 6 bases and J by 7 bases. The CDR3 here is CASSRMTGGNQPQHF. The DNA for the CDR3 is TGTGCCAGTAGCCGAATGACAGGGGGGAACCAGCCCCAGCATTTT.

The chain recombines TRBV6-8 with TRBJ2-1, with TRBD2 matching 11 bases. With V trimmed by 5 bases and J by 8 bases, 8 bases remained unmatched. CDR1 and CDR2 (germline): MNHGY, SAAAGT. The CDR3 contains 15 residues. The CDR3 sequence: CASSILAGGLDEQFF. The CDR3 DNA is TGTGCCAGCAGTATCCTAGCGGGGGGCCTGGATGAGCAGTTCTTC.

The chain is built from TRBV6-8 and TRBJ1-2; perhaps TRBD1 as D (6 bases). Germline V gene sequence: CDR1 MNHGY, CDR2 SAAAGT. Trimming shortened V by 6 bases and J by 3 bases, and 8 bases separated the two germline ends. The CDR3 runs to 12 residues. CDR3: CASRQGDYGYTF. CDR3 coding DNA: TGTGCCAGCAGACAGGGAGACTATGGCTACACCTTC.

This clone occurred once. At one of its ends the junction is not consistent with the germline gene, which may arise from a read error. This rearrangement joins TRBV9 to TRBJ1-1, with unresolved D. The germline V gene has CDR1 SGDLS and CDR2 YYNGEE. The CDR3 covers 13 residues. DNA of the CDR3: TGTGCCAACAGCGTAGCACTTAGCGCTGAAGCTTTCTTT. Translating gives CANSVALSAEAFF.

V is TRBV6-7 and J is TRBJ1-1, with D possibly being TRBD1 (6 bases). TRBV6-7 is identified as an open reading frame with a role that is uncertain. V gave up 4 bases and J gave up 5 bases, with 8 bases separating them. The CDR3 runs to 12 residues. CDR3 residues: CASSCTGTEAFF. The DNA for the CDR3 is TGTGCCAGCAGTTGCACAGGGACTGAAGCTTTCTTT.

This sequence joins TRBV6-8 and TRBJ1-3, with 9 bases lining up with TRBD1. CDR1 is MNHGY and CDR2 is SAAAGT in the germline V gene. Losses at the gene ends were 5 bases for V and 3 bases for J; bases not matched to a gene: 5. This CDR3 comprises 15 residues. CDR3 DNA: TGTGCCAGCAGTACAGGGGGCGTTCATGGAAACACCATATATTTT. This sequence encodes CASSTGGVHGNTIYF.

Notes on this clone: At one of its ends the junction is not consistent with the germline gene, which may arise from a read error. The chain employs TRBV6-4 and TRBJ2-1; D gene unclear. The CDR3 runs 15 residues. Germline CDR1 and CDR2: MRHNA and SNTAGT. In nucleotides, the CDR3 is TGTGCCAGCAGTTACTCGATCAACGGAGTAAATGAGCAGTTCTTC. Amino acid sequence: CASSYSINGVNEQFF.

The V call is TRBV18, the J call TRBJ1-4; D is uncertain. Germline CDR1 reads KGHSH; CDR2 reads LQKENI. The CDR3 sequence is 14 residues long. Trimming shortened V by 3 bases and J by 4 bases, and 9 bases separated the two germline ends. In nucleotides, the CDR3 is TGTGCCAGCTCACCGGGAAGGAATAATGAAAAACTGTTTTTT. It is translated as CASSPGRNNEKLFF.

The V and J genes are TRBV7-6 and TRBJ2-3, with TRBD1 as a possible D gene (5 bases). Germline lookup yields CDR1 SGHVS and CDR2 FNYEAQ. This CDR3 has 15 residues. Between the trimmed V and J ends, which lost 4 bases and 6 bases, there was a span of 17 bases. As DNA, the CDR3 is TGTGCCAGCAGCTCGACCGAAAGGGGTCTGGATACGCAGTATTTT. It codes for CASSSTERGLDTQYF.

The CDR3 region is CASSSGLNEQFF. In DNA form, the CDR3 reads TGTGCCAGTAGTAGCGGGCTTAATGAGCAGTTCTTC. The gene calls are TRBV19 and TRBJ2-1; weak D call: TRBD2 (5 bases). The CDR3 consists of 12 residues. Germline V gene lookup returns CDR1 LNHDA and CDR2 SQIVND (reference sequence). V dropped 4 bases and J dropped 7 bases, with 8 bases sitting between them.

The chain combines TRBV19 with TRBJ1-1; tentative D call: TRBD1 (6 bases). The ends were cut back, 6 bases at V and 2 bases at J, with 13 bases in the middle. This CDR3 has 14 residues. Germline CDR1 is LNHDA and CDR2 is SQIVND (reference sequence). Here the CDR3 reads CASRLTQGNTEAFF. CDR3 nucleotides: TGTGCCAGTAGACTAACACAGGGAAACACTGAAGCTTTCTTT.

This chain links TRBV7-5 with TRBJ2-3. TRBV7-5 is noted as a pseudogene. The CDR3 runs 14 residues. CDR3 bases: TGTGCCAGCAGCCCCGGCTCCTCCACAGATACGCAGTATTTT. Its translation is CASSPGSSTDTQYF.

This clone occurred once. This chain connects TRBV28 to TRBJ2-2, with 9 nucleotides matching TRBD1. V trimming: 2 bases; J trimming: 4 bases; junction bases outside the gene matches: 5. CDR3 length equals 16 residues. Germline loops: CDR1 MDHEN, CDR2 SYDVKM. This chain's CDR3 is CASSLIGTGLTGELFF. In nucleotides, the CDR3 is TGTGCCAGCAGTTTAATCGGGACAGGGCTCACCGGGGAGCTGTTTTTT.